This T cell receptor beta chain derives from a study of blood T cell repertoires in COVID-19. Assay used: immunoSEQ multiplex PCR; TCRdb lists only in-frame clones, some missing. The sample includes approximately 340,000 clones, roughly 87% of them seen just once. The V and J ends lost 7 bases and 3 bases respectively, with 13 bases between them. The CDR3 extends over 13 amino acids. CDR1 and CDR2 (germline): SNHLY, FYNNEI. The chain links TRBV2 to TRBJ2-7; D call uncertain. The sample comprised peripheral blood. The receptor's source is a man aged 25-45 years with COVID-19, enrolled during active disease. CDR3 nucleotide sequence: TGTGCCAGCATACTATCCCGAAGCTACGAGCAGTACTTC. This gives the protein CASILSRSYEQYF.